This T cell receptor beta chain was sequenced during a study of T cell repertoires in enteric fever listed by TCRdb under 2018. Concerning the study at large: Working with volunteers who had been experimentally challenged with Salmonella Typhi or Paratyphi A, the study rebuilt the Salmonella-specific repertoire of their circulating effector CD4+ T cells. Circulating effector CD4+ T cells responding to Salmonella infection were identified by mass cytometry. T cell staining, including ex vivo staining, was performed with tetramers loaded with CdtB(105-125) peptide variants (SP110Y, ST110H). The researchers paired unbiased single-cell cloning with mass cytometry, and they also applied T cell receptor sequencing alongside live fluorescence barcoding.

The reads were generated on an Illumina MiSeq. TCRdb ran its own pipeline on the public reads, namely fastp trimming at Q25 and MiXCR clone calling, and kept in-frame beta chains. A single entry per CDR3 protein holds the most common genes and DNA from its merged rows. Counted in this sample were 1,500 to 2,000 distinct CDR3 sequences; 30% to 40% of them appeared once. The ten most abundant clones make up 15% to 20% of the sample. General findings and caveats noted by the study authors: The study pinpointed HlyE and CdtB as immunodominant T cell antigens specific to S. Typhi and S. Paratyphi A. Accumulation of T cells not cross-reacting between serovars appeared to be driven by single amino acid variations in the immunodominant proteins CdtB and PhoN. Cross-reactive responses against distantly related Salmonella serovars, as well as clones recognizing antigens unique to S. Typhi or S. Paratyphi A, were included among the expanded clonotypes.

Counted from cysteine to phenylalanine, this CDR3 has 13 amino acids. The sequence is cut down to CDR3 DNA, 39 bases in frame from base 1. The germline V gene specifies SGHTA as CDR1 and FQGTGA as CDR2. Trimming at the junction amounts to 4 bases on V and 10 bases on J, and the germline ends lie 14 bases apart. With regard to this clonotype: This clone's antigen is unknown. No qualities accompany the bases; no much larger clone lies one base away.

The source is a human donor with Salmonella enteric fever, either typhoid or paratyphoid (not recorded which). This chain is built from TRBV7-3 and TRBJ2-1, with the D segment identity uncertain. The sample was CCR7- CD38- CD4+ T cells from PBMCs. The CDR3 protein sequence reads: CASSSPPASEQFF. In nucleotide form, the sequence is TGTGCCAGCAGCTCCCCCCCGGCAAGCGAGCAGTTCTTC.